The clone carrying this T cell receptor (beta chain) was counted many times. Its cognate antigen is unknown. The data derive from a study of breast tumors, draining lymph nodes, adjacent tissues. Overall study results and limits: Compared with basal-like, luminal-like tumors shared significantly more repertoire with nontumor tissue. Tumor repertoires ranked between lymph nodes and nontumor tissue in diversity, with V and J gene preferences.

TCRdb processed the multiplex PCR reads anew with MiXCR; each CDR3 protein has one entry. This sample carries 150,000 to 200,000 distinct CDR3 sequences, 30% to 35% of them seen once, and the ten largest clones take approximately 4.2%. Axillary draining lymph nodes of breast cancer patients supplied the node samples. Trimming took 6 bases from V and 4 from J, leaving 13 bases between them. Germline loops: CDR1 SNHLY, CDR2 FYNNEI. This CDR3 contains 15 residues. V gene TRBV2 combines with J gene TRBJ2-6; TRBD1 might be the D (6 bases). The sequenced material came from axillary lymph node tissue. This sequence was found in a female donor with breast cancer. Some clones in this sample may be carry-over from other donors' samples. The CDR3 protein is CASRLRGTGANVLTF. CDR3 coding DNA: TGTGCCAGCAGACTACGTGGGACAGGGGCCAACGTCCTGACTTTC.